This T cell receptor beta chain comes out of a study of cytomegalovirus exposure and HLA in healthy donors. The PCR contained 60 Vbeta and 13 Jbeta primers. The authors' processing: In a later analysis, the count reached 80 million or so unique TCR beta chains, with 10 million to 14 million shared. Sequencing used immunoSEQ multiplex PCR; TCRdb keeps in-frame clones, though not all of them. The V and J calls and clone size were taken over from that table, and D and trimming were inferred from the DNA. Of some 180,000 clones listed, over 75% are singletons. A remark on this clone: Antigen unknown.

This CDR3 region has 14 residues. The V and J ends lost 3 bases and 4 bases, in that order; junction bases with no gene match: 6. Germline CDR1 is SQVTM and CDR2 is ANQGSEA. Study outcomes and limitations: It was confirmed in vitro that a few of the CMV-associated chains were specific for CMV antigens. Researchers counted around 150 TCR beta chains as cytomegalovirus-associated. In a later analysis, TCR beta V- and J-gene trimming was associated with a missense DCLRE1C variant.

Material: PBMCs. The source of this sequence is a woman aged 25 to 39 in good health and CMV-seronegative. The chain has TRBV29-1 and TRBJ2-1, with TRBD2 matching over 7 bases. The chain's CDR3 is CSVDRAGVYNEQFF. The CDR3 coding sequence is TGCAGCGTTGATAGGGCGGGGGTTTACAATGAGCAGTTCTTC.